This T cell receptor beta chain originates from a study of blood T cell repertoires in COVID-19 (dated by TCRdb to 2018 to 2021). In the study overall: Collaborator samples came from the United States, Italy and Spain and covered acute and convalescent phases of COVID-19. The material from the prospective study consisted of cDNA or gDNA derived from T cells, B-cell-depleted T cells, or PBMCs. Deeply sampled blood TCRbeta repertoires from subjects exposed to, actively infected with, or recovered from COVID-19 were included in the dataset. The repertoires were made available in a free public database intended to serve as a resource for research on the immune response to SARS-CoV-2. Samples came from the ongoing ImmuneRACE study (first 160 participants) plus 1,254 subjects from 6 global collaborators. Sample metadata almost always included a de-identified subject ID, COVID-19 status, age in years and sex. Where available, HLA class I and class II types were taken from metadata supplied by the sample provider and were not determined by assay-based typing.

This clone was observed a few times. This clone's antigen is unknown. Within one base of it there is no much larger clone, and no base qualities were kept. Collaborating institutions collected whole blood in K2EDTA tubes following their own protocols. For TCRbeta analysis, collaborators shipped samples in one of three forms: frozen whole blood, isolated PBMCs, or DNA extracted from either of those sample types. General findings and caveats noted by the study authors: The quantity of clinical and demographic metadata differed by source and by participant and was supplied without curation.

TCRbeta CDR3 regions were amplified from genomic DNA by means of the immunoSEQ Assay, a bias-controlled multiplex PCR. As for how the authors treated the data: The number of nucleated cells in each sample was estimated by amplification of reference gene primers within the assay. To quantify the absolute abundance of each unique TCRbeta CDR3 rearrangement, sequence reads were collapsed and filtered. For each sample, productive Simpson clonality was calculated as the square root of Simpson's diversity index over productive rearrangements. TCRdb provides this immuneACCESS table in a form limited to in-frame rearrangements. Some clones are lacking; in checked studies, under half of them reflect an unresolved V gene, and why the rest are absent is not known. V and J calls and clone size are given by that table; D and trimming were obtained from the DNA. Recorded for this sample are approximately 180,000 clones; 75% to 90% of them occurred a single time. Around 3% of the sample is in the top ten clones.

CDR1 and CDR2 (SGHRS, YFSETQ) derive from the germline V gene. After removal of 5 bases from V and 6 bases from J, the junction retains 2 bases not matched to a gene. The CDR3, from cysteine to phenylalanine, totals 13 residues. Only the CDR3 part of the read is kept: 39 bases, read in frame from the first base. The receptor was derived from a man in his 60s with acute or convalescent COVID-19. Sequenced sample: peripheral blood. The rearrangement joined TRBV5-1 to TRBJ2-1; 10 middle bases align to TRBD1. The CDR3 protein is CASRGTGVNEQFF. The DNA sequence is given as TGCGCCAGCAGGGGGACAGGGGTCAATGAGCAGTTCTTC.